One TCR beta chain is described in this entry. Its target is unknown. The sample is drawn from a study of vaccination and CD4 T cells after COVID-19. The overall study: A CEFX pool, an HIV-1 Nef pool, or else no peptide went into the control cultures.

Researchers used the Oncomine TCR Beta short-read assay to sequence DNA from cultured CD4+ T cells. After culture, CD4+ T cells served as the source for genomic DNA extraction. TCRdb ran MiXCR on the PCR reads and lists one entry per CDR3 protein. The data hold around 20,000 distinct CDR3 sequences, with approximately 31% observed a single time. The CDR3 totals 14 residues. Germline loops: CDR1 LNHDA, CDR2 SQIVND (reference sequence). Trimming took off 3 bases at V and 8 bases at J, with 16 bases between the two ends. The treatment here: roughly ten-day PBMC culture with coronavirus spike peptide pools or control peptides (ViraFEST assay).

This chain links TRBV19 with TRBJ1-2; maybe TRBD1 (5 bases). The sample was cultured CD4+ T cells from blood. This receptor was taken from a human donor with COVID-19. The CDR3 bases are TGTGCCAGTAGTATCCTGGCAGGGCGGGACGGCTACACCTTC. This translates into CASSILAGRDGYTF.